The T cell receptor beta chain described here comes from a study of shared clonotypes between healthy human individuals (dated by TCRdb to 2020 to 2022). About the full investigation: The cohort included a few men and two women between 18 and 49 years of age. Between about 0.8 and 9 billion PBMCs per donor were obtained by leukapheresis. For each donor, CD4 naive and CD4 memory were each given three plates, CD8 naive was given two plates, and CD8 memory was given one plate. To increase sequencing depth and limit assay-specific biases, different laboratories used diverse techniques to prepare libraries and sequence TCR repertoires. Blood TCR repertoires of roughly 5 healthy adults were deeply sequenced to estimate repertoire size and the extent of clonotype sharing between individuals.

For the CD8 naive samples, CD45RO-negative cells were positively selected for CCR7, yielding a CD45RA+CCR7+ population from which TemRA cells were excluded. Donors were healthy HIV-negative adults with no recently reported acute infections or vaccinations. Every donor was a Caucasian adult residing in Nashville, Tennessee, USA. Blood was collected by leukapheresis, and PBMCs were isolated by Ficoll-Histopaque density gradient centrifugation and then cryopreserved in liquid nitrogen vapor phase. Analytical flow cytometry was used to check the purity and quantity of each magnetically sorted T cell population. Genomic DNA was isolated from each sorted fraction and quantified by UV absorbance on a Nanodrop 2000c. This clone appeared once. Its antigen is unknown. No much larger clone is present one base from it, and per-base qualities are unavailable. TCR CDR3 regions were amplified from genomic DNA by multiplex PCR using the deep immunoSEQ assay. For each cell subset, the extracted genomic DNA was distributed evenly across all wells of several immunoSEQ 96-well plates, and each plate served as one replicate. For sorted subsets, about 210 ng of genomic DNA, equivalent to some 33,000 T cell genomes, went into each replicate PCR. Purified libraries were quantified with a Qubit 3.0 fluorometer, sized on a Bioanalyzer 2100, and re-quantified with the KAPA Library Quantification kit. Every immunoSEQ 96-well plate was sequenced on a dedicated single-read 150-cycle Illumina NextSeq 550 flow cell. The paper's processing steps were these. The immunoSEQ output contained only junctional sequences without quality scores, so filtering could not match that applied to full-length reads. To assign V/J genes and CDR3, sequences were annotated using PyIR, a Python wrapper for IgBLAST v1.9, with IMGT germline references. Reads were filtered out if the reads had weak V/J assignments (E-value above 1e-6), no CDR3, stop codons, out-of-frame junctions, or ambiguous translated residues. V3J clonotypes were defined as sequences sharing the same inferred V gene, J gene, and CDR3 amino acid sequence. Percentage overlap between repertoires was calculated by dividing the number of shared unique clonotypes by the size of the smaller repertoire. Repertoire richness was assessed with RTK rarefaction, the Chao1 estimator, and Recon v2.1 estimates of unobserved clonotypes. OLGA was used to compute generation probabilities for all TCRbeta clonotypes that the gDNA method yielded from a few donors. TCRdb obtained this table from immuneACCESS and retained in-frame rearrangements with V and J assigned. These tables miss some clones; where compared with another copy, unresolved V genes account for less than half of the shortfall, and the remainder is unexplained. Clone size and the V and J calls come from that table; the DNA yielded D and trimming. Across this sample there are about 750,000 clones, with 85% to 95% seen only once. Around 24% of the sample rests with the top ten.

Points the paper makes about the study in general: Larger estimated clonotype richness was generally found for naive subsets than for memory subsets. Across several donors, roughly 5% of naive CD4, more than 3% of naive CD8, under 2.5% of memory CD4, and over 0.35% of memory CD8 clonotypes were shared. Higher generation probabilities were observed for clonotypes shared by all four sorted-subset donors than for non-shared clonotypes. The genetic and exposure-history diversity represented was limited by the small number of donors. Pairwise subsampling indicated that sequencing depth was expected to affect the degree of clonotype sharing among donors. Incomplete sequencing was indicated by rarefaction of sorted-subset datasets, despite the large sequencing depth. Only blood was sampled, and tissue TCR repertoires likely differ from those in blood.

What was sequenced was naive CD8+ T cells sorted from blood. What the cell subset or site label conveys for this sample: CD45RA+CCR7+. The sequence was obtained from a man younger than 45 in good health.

The CDR3 region reads CASSPSENSYEQYF. The sequenced DNA: TGTGCCAGCAGCCCCTCGGAAAACTCCTACGAGCAGTACTTC. Recombination connected TRBV7-9 to TRBJ2-7, with no reliable assignment of the D segment. The germline V gene (reference sequence) specifies SEHNR as CDR1 and FQNEAQ as CDR2. V loses 5 bases, J loses 0 bases, and the germline ends lie 11 bases apart. From the cysteine through the phenylalanine, the CDR3 covers 14 amino acids. Only the CDR3 DNA stays, 42 bases, in frame from base 1.